Listed below are T cell receptor beta chains from one sample, sequenced in a study of shared clonotypes between healthy human individuals. Method: immunoSEQ multiplex PCR; TCRdb's copy keeps in-frame clones and lacks some. The table records approximately 1,500,000 clones, over 95% of them present only once. The sequenced material came from naive CD4+ T cells sorted from blood. The receptors come from a man aged 30-40 years in good health. Both conserved end residues are part of each CDR3.

>TRBJ2-7|TRBV5-4
CASSSPGGAGYEQYF
>TRBJ2-7|TRBV14
CASSQSWSVGDYEQYF
>TRBJ1-3|TRBV5-6
CASSFYGSTGNTIYF
>TRBJ2-2|TRBV5-1
CASSLASGETGELFF
>TRBJ1-5|TRBV5-5
CASSLRGLWENSNQPQHF
>TRBJ1-1|TRBV5-1
CASSYLTGNTEAFF
>TRBJ2-7|TRBV7-9
CASSLAGGLREQYF
>TRBJ2-1|TRBV10-1
CASSDLTSGNYNEQFF
>TRBJ2-3|TRBV5-1
CASSLEASGRATDTQYF
>TRBJ2-5|TRBV5-1
CASTASGSNEETQYF
>TRBJ1-1|TRBV18
CASSPARDTEAFF
>TRBJ1-1|TRBV7-2
CASSLINTEAFF
>TRBJ2-3|TRBV25-1
CASTRQGKDTQYF
>TRBJ2-7|TRBV7-2
CASSLQGYEQYF
>TRBJ2-7|TRBV7-9
CASSFGGNAYEQYF
>TRBJ2-5|TRBV11-2
CASSLGRGGKETQYF
>TRBJ1-2|TRBV5-1
CASSLGDAGWNGYTF
>TRBJ2-1|TRBV5-1
CASSPHGRVRNNEQFF
>TRBJ1-1|TRBV13
CASRKAPQRMNTEAFF
>TRBJ1-2|TRBV13
CASSYRGRKGYTF
>TRBJ2-7|TRBV9
CASSVDHDPLSYEQYF
>TRBJ2-1|TRBV10-3
CAIRGTSGDLNEQFF
>TRBJ2-5|TRBV5-1
CASSVDRGYQETQYF
>TRBJ2-5|TRBV9
CASSDPGRQETQYF
>TRBJ2-5|TRBV2
CASSRVGLETQYF
>TRBJ2-5|TRBV7-7
CASSLGASGILETQYF
>TRBJ2-1|TRBV2
CASKPLAGPNEQFF
>TRBJ1-4|TRBV2
CASATNEKLFF
>TRBJ2-7|TRBV18
CASSPRGAGYEQYF
>TRBJ1-5|TRBV5-1
CASSPGDGNQPQHF
>TRBJ2-6|TRBV18
CASSPKAPSGANVLTF
>TRBJ2-3|TRBV29-1
CSVQRQPSTDTQYF
>TRBJ1-1|TRBV28
CASSRDSYTEAFF
>TRBJ2-1|TRBV10-3
CATQGARGVVGNEQFF
>TRBJ2-7|TRBV10-1
CASSAGGLAYEQYF
>TRBJ1-2|TRBV29-1
CSHMSGQGGYTF
>TRBJ1-2|TRBV6-1
CASSKGGAEDYGYTF
>TRBJ1-5|TRBV7-2
CASSLDGNSNQPQHF
>TRBJ2-7|TRBV6-5
CASSPGGRMTLGQYF
>TRBJ2-7|TRBV7-2
CASSSQDYEQYF
>TRBJ2-6|TRBV5-6
CASSADSGANVLTF
>TRBJ2-1|TRBV7-2
CASSLMGFDEQFF
>TRBJ1-2|TRBV7-9
CASSRGPGKHTF
>TRBJ2-7|TRBV25-1
CASSEPGSYEQYF
>TRBJ2-1|TRBV5-1
CASSPREGTYNEQFF
>TRBJ2-7|TRBV11-3
CASSPGQGSYEQYF
>TRBJ2-7|TRBV5-6
CASSLRSYEQYF
>TRBJ2-6|TRBV10-3
CATRGRLGANVLTF
>TRBJ2-1|TRBV27
CASSRTGWYEQFF
>TRBJ2-3|TRBV28
CASSFYGTGASDTQYF
>TRBJ2-2|TRBV5-1
CASRFGGLAGAPGELFF
>TRBJ1-5|TRBV19
CASRLQGDGQPQHF
>TRBJ2-4|TRBV5-1
CASSSLPTSQNIQYF
>TRBJ2-3|TRBV5-8
CASSPGLALSTDTQYF